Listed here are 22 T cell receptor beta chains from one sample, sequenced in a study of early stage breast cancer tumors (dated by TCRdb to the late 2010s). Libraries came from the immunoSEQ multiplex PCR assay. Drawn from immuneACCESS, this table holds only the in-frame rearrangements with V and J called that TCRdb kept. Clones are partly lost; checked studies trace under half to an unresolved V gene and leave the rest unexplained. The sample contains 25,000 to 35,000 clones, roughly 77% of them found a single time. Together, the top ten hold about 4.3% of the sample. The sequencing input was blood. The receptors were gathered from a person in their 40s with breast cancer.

CDR3 in amino acids: CASSVSVRSTDTQYF. CDR3 DNA: TGTGCCAGCAGCGTGTCGGTCCGAAGCACAGATACGCAGTATTTT. The rearrangement uses TRBV9 and TRBJ2-3; no clear D gene. With 2 bases removed from V and 0 bases from J, the gap between germline ends came to 10 bases. This CDR3 is 15 amino acids long. Germline V gene data show CDR1 as SGDLS and CDR2 as YYNGEE. Drawing the rest from reference TRBV9 and TRBJ2-3, the complete variable domain is DSGVTQTPKHLITATGQRVTLRCSPRSGDLSVYWYQQSLDQGLQFLIQYYNGEERAKGNILERFSAQQFPDLHSELNLSSLELGDSALYFCASSVSVRSTDTQYFGPGTRLTVL.

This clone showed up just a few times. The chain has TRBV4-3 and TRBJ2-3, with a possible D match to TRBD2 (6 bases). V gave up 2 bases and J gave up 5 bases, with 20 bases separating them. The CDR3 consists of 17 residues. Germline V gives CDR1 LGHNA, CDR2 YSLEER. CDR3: CASSQLGGAGSGDTQYF. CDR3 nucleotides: TGCGCCAGCAGCCAACTCGGAGGGGCCGGCTCGGGAGATACGCAGTATTTT.

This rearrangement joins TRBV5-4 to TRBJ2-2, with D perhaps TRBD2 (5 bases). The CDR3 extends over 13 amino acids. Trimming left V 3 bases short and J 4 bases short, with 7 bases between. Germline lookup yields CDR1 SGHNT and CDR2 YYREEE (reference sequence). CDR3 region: CASSSLATGELFF. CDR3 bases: TGTGCCAGCAGCTCTCTAGCCACCGGGGAGCTGTTTTTT.

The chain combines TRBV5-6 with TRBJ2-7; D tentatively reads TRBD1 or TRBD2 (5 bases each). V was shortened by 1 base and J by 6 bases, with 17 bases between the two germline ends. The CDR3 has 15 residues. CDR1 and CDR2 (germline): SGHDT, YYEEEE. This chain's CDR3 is CASSLQGAKRGEQYF. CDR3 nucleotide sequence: TGTGCCAGCAGCTTGCAGGGAGCTAAGAGGGGCGAGCAGTACTTC.

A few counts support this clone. In DNA form, the CDR3 reads TGTGCCATCAGTCCTGGACTAGCGGGAGGCATTTACAATGAGCAGTTCTTC. Its translation: CAISPGLAGGIYNEQFF. This chain links TRBV10-3 with TRBJ2-1, with 14 bases matching TRBD2. V gave up 5 bases and J gave up 4 bases; unmatched junction bases: 7. The CDR3 length is 17 residues. CDR1 and CDR2 (germline): ENHRY, SYGVKD.

This chain's CDR3 is CASSERGTGQVNSGANVLTF. The CDR3 region has the DNA TGTGCCAGCAGTGAAAGGGGAACGGGACAGGTCAACTCTGGGGCCAACGTCCTGACTTTC. The rearrangement joins TRBV2 to TRBJ2-6; 8 bases are shared with TRBD1. Trimming at V came to 2 bases and at J to 0 bases, leaving 12 bases not matched to a gene. The CDR3 spans 20 residues. Germline V gene data show CDR1 as SNHLY and CDR2 as FYNNEI.

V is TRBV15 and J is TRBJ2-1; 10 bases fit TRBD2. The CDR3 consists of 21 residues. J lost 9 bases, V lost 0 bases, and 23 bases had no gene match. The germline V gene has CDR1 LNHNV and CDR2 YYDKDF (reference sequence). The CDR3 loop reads CATSRDGVVSGRRGLLSEQFF. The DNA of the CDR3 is TGTGCCACCAGCAGAGATGGAGTTGTTAGCGGGAGGCGGGGGTTGTTGAGTGAGCAGTTCTTC.

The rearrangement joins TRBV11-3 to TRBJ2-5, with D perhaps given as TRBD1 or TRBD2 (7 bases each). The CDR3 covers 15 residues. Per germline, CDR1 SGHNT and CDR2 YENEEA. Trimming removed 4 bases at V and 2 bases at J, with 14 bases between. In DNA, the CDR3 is TGTGCCAGCAGCTCCAGACAGGGAGGGCAAGAGACCCAGTACTTC. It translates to CASSSRQGGQETQYF.

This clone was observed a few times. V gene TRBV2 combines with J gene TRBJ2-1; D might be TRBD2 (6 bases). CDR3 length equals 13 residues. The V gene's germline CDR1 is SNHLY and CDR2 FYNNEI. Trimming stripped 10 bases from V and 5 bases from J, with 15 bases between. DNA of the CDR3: TGTGCCACTGGGACTTGGACCCACAATGAGCAGTTCTTC. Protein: CATGTWTHNEQFF.

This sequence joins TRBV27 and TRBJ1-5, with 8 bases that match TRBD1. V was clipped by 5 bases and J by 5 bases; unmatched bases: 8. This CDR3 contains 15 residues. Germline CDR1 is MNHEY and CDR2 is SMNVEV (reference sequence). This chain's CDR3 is CASSAGTGRDQPQHF. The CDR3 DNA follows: TGTGCCAGCAGTGCCGGGACAGGCCGGGATCAGCCCCAGCATTTT.

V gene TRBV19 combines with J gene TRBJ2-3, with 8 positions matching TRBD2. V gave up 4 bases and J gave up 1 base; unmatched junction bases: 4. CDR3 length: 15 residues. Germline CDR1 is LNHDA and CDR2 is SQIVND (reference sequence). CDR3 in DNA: TGTGCCAGTAGTACTCGGGAGGGCGGCACAGATACGCAGTATTTT. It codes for CASSTREGGTDTQYF.

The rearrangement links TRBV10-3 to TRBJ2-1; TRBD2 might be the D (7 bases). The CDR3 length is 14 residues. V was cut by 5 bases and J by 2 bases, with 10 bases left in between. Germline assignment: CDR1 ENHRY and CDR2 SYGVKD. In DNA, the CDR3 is TGTGCCATCAGTAGGGAGGGGGCCTACAATGAGCAGTTCTTC. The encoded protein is CAISREGAYNEQFF.

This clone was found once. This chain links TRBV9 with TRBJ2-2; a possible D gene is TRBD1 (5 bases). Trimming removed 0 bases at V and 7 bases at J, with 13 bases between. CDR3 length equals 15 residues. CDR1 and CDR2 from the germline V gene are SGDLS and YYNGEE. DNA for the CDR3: TGTGCCAGCAGCGTAGACCCCTCCCAGGGCGGGGAGCTGTTTTTT. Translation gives CASSVDPSQGGELFF.

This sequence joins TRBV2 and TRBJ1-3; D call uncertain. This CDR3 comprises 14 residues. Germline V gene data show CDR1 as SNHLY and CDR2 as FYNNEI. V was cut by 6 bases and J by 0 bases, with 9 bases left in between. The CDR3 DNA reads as TGTGCCAGCAGGGACGGGTACTCTGGAAACACCATATATTTT. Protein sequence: CASRDGYSGNTIYF.

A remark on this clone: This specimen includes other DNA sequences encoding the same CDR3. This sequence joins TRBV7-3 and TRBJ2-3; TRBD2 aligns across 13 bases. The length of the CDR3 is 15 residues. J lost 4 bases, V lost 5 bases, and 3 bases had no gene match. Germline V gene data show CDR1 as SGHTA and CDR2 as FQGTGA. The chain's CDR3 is CASSRLAGGSDTQYF. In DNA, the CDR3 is TGTGCCAGCAGCCGACTAGCGGGAGGATCAGATACGCAGTATTTT. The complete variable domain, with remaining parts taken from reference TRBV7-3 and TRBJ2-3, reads GAGVSQTPSNKVTEKGKYVELRCDPISGHTALYWYRQSLGQGPEFLIYFQGTGAADDSGLPNDRFFAVRPEGSVSTLKIQRTERGDSAVYLCASSRLAGGSDTQYFGPGTRLTVL.

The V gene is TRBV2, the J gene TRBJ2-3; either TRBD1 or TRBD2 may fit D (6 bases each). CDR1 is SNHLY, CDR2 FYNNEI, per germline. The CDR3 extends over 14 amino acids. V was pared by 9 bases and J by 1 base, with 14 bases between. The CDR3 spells CARGGPGGTDTQYF. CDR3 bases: TGTGCCAGGGGGGGTCCAGGGGGCACAGATACGCAGTATTTT.

The CDR3 spells CASRIDPRQDNEQFF. The DNA for the CDR3 is TGTGCCAGCAGGATAGACCCTCGACAGGACAATGAGCAGTTCTTC. V is TRBV27 and J is TRBJ2-1; tentative D call: TRBD1 (6 bases). The CDR3 runs to 15 residues. In germline, CDR1 is MNHEY, CDR2 SMNVEV (reference sequence). V lost 6 bases and J 5 bases, leaving 17 bases between the germline ends.

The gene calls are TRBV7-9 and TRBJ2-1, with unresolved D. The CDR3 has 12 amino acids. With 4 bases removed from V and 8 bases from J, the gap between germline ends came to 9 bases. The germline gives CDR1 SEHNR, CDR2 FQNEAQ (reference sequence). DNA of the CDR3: TGTGCCAGCAGCTCGTTTCCGGATGAGCAGTTCTTC. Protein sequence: CASSSFPDEQFF.

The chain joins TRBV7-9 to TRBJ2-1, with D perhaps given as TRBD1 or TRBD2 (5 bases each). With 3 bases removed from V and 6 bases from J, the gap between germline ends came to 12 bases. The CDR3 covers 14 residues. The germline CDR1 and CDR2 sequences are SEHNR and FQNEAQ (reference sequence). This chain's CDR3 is CASSFRERVNEQFF. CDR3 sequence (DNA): TGTGCCAGCAGCTTCAGGGAGAGGGTCAATGAGCAGTTCTTC.

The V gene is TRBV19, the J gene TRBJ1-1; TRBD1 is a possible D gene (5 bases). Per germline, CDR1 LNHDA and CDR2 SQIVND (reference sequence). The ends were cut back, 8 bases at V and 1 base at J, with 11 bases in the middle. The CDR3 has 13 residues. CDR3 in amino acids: CASSQGKNTEAFF. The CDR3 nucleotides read TGTGCCAGTTCCCAGGGAAAGAACACTGAAGCTTTCTTT. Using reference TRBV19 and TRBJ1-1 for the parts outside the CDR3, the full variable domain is DGGITQSPKYLFRKEGQNVTLSCEQNLNHDAMYWYRQDPGQGLRLIYYSQIVNDFQKGDIAEGYSVSREKKESFPLTVTSAQKNPTAFYLCASSQGKNTEAFFGQGTRLTVV.

The CDR3 nucleotides are TGTGCCAGCAGCTTTCCCGGCCCCTACGAGCAGTACTTC. It yields the protein CASSFPGPYEQYF. V gene TRBV5-8 combines with J gene TRBJ2-7; D uncertain. V dropped 2 bases and J dropped 2 bases, with 8 bases sitting between them. CDR3 length: 13 amino acids. Per the germline V gene, CDR1 is SGHTS and CDR2 is YDEGEE.

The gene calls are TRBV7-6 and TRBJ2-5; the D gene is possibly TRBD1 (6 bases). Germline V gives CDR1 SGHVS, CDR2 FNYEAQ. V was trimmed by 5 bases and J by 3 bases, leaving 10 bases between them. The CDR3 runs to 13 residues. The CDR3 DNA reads TGTGCCAGCAGCGCCGGACAGAAAGAGACCCAGTACTTC. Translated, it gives CASSAGQKETQYF.